Listed below are T cell receptor beta chains from one sample, sequenced in a study of T cells in Graves' hyperthyroidism and ophthalmopathy. TCRdb used MiXCR to reprocess the multiplex PCR reads, holding one entry per CDR3 protein. The table shows 350,000 to 400,000 distinct CDR3 sequences, with about 18% occurring only once. The sequencing sample was made of blood. These receptors were collected from a woman aged 18-29 years with Graves' hyperthyroidism. Each CDR3 is given with its conserved first and last residue. Clone sizes are given selectively: once, few, many, or a class where the clone is expanded.

clone_size v_call cdr3_aa
many TRBV6-5 CASSYSVGTGELFF
NA TRBV6-5 CASSYSRSGDIEQYF
many TRBV20-1 CSAGKQGEENEAFF
many TRBV18 CASKQGNNQPQHF
many TRBV20-1 CSAGGTKETQYF
many TRBV18 CASSPPTLAGATGSYEQYF
many TRBV2 CASSARALSSGANVLTF
many TRBV20-1 CSARGVGLAGKGEQYF
NA TRBV9 CASSGSPGATYYGYTF
many TRBV7-8 CASSGRTSGGYTF
many TRBV9 CASSVVRNTEAFF
many TRBV7-8 CASSFPPGTGLGELFF
many TRBV11-2 CASSLGLGGRNQPQHF
NA TRBV7-2 CASSLGGLAGEQYF
many TRBV29-1 CSVEDFHGQASGGYTF
many TRBV6-5 CASSYSRQSYEQYF
many TRBV20-1 CSASGDSEPQHF
once TRBV20-1 CSAISGRSYEQYF
NA TRBV24-1 CATSDSREGNTEAFF
NA TRBV28 CASSLGGGRREQYF
many TRBV30 CAWSPTGNYGYTF
NA TRBV14 CASSPLEADGAFF
many TRBV12-3/TRBV12-4 CASRRGAGNTIYF
many TRBV20-1 CSADTRLGRNYGYTF
many TRBV19 CASSIPSYEQYF
few TRBV11-1 CASSRQAGGGYTF
many TRBV11-2 CATRTSGGAETQYF
NA TRBV5-6 CASSPTGVDYELYF
NA TRBV28 CASSLVVGLVGDSYEQYF